The source of this TCR beta chain is a study of T cell clonality in common variable immunodeficiency. Whole-study findings and limits: Reportedly, TCR beta sequences from common variable immunodeficiency showed fewer deletions and N-nucleotide insertions. Shared TCRbeta clones were fewer between CVID subjects than controls.

This clone was counted only a few times. What it binds is unknown. The CDR3 extends 3 residues past the end of the read, so its final part is completed from the germline J gene. At the DNA level, this CDR3 is encoded by other sequences in the same sample as well. The CDR3 consists of 15 residues. CDR1 and CDR2 (germline): KGHSH, LQKENI. Trimming took off 3 bases at V and 5 bases at J, with 13 bases between the two ends. Sequencing used immunoSEQ multiplex PCR; TCRdb keeps in-frame clones, though not all of them. This sample carries about 25,000 clones, none of them present only once. The origin of this receptor is a human donor with common variable immunodeficiency. The sample taken for sequencing was peripheral blood mononuclear cells. The chain recombines TRBV18 with TRBJ2-2; D uncertain. The CDR3 is CASSPVSRSTGELFF. The covered CDR3 bases are TGTGCCAGCTCACCCGTATCGCGTTCAACCGGGGAG.